This T cell receptor beta chain was observed in a study of T-cell reconstitution after alpha-beta-depleted transplantation in children. Unique molecular identifiers were built into the TCRbeta library. MiXCR, run by TCRdb on the PCR reads, gives a single entry per CDR3 protein. The data show approximately 250,000 distinct CDR3 sequences, about 26% seen once. V shed 2 bases, J shed 4 bases, and the junction held 6 bases outside the gene matches. The CDR3 is made up of 15 amino acids. Germline V gives CDR1 SQVTM, CDR2 ANQGSEA. This clonotype appeared many times. The sequencing used PBMCs, collected before TCRalphabeta/CD19-depleted stem cell transplant. The chain joins TRBV29-1 to TRBJ2-1; 9 positions agree with TRBD2. This TCR was sampled from a girl between 2 and 10 years old with Fanconi anemia, due to receive a stem cell transplant. The DNA for the CDR3 is TGCAGCGTTGAACAAGCGGGAGGCCTGTACAATGAGCAGTTCTTC. Encoded protein: CSVEQAGGLYNEQFF.